This T cell receptor (beta chain) stems from a study of blood T cells in healthy people across ages. This CDR3 has 15 amino acids. Germline values: CDR1 MNHEY, CDR2 SMNVEV (reference sequence). Trimming at V came to 1 base and at J to 5 bases, leaving 7 bases not matched to a gene. Primers used in a second PCR of about 7 to 12 cycles were a sample-barcoded 5' primer and a J-beta primer mix. TCRdb processed the 5' RACE reads anew with MiXCR; each CDR3 protein has one entry. The table lists about 640,000 distinct CDR3 sequences, 58% of them singletons. This clonotype is a singleton in its sample. V and J are TRBV27 and TRBJ2-7; 8 bases fit TRBD2. The TCR was taken from a man in his fifties or sixties in good health. Sequenced material: blood. The CDR3 is CASSLFGGGFDEQYF. The CDR3 DNA sequence: TGTGCCAGCAGTTTATTCGGGGGGGGGTTTGACGAGCAGTACTTC.